This T cell receptor beta chain was recovered during a study of T cell changes during pregnancy in multiple sclerosis. Sequencing was performed with immunoSEQ multiplex PCR; in TCRdb, only in-frame clones are kept and a portion is missing. Seen here are 35,000 to 45,000 clones, approximately 90% observed once, and the top ten hold 0.4% to 0.6%. The germline V and J ends were trimmed by 7 bases and 4 bases, with 10 bases remaining between them. The CDR3 is 12 amino acids. Germline CDR1 and CDR2: SQVTM and ANQGSEA. The chain recombines TRBV29-1 with TRBJ1-4, with D perhaps matching TRBD1 (6 bases). Sample: CD4+ T cells from peripheral blood mononuclear cells, taken in the first trimester of pregnancy. The receptor was derived from a female donor in good health, enrolled as a control in a pregnancy study. CDR3 sequence: CSGRTVNEKLFF. The CDR3 coding sequence is TGCAGCGGCCGGACAGTTAATGAAAAACTGTTTTTT.